Listed here are 29 T cell receptor beta chains from one sample, sequenced in a study of T cells after posttransplantation cyclophosphamide. Libraries were prepared by immunoSEQ multiplex PCR; TCRdb keeps only in-frame clonotypes and omits some of them. This sample carries fewer than 55,000 clones, none of them present only once. The specimen was PBMCs. The receptors shown here come from a man aged 35 to 55 in good health, CMV-negative, and a related stem cell transplant donor.

The chain combines TRBV25-1 with TRBJ1-3; 7 nucleotides agree with TRBD1. The ends lost 2 bases at V and 8 bases at J; junction bases unmatched: 9. In germline, CDR1 is MGHDK, CDR2 SYGVNS. This CDR3 is 15 amino acids long. This chain's CDR3 is CASSEDRAREDTIYF. The CDR3 bases are TGTGCCAGCAGTGAAGACAGGGCTCGCGAGGACACCATATATTTT.

This clone was seen ten or more times. This chain joins TRBV6-1 and TRBJ2-5; 7 nucleotides match TRBD1. The germline gives CDR1 MNHNS, CDR2 SASEGT. V trimming: 6 bases; J trimming: 2 bases; junction bases outside the gene matches: 3. This CDR3 is built from 13 residues. CDR3 amino acids: CASRQGLQETQYF. The CDR3 DNA reads TGTGCCAGCAGACAGGGGTTACAAGAGACCCAGTACTTC.

This clone was found many times. This sequence joins TRBV7-8 and TRBJ2-2; D may be TRBD2 (6 bases). Germline CDR1 SGHVS, CDR2 FQNEAQ. V was pared by 7 bases and J by 4 bases, with 13 bases between. The CDR3 runs 14 residues. Here the CDR3 DNA reads TGTGCCAGCACCGGATTTAGCGGCACCGGGGAGCTGTTTTTT. Translating gives CASTGFSGTGELFF.

This clone came up many times. The chain links TRBV18 to TRBJ1-4; tentative D call: TRBD1 (5 bases). Germline CDR1 reads KGHSH; CDR2 reads LQKENI. This CDR3 comprises 14 residues. V was clipped by 5 bases and J by 0 bases, with 7 bases between them. CDR3 in amino acids: CASSSTATNEKLFF. DNA for the CDR3: TGTGCCAGCTCATCGACAGCAACTAATGAAAAACTGTTTTTT.

The CDR3 nucleotides read TGTGCCAGCAGCTTGTCCGGTGAGCAGTTCTTC. Its protein is CASSLSGEQFF. The chain links TRBV5-4 to TRBJ2-1; D is uncertain. CDR1 and CDR2 from the germline V gene are SGHNT and YYREEE (reference sequence). The CDR3 runs to 11 residues. V shed 1 base and J shed 9 bases, with 5 bases lying between them. The full variable domain, rest sourced from reference TRBV5-4 and TRBJ2-1, is ETGVTQSPTHLIKTRGQQVTLRCSSQSGHNTVSWYQQALGQGPQFIFQYYREEENGRGNFPPRFSGLQFPNYSSELNVNALELDDSALYLCASSLSGEQFFGPGTRLTVL.

This clone has ten or more counts. This rearrangement joins TRBV5-6 to TRBJ1-1; unclear D gene. The CDR3 covers 17 residues. V shed 4 bases and J shed 7 bases, with 26 bases lying between them. CDR1 SGHDT and CDR2 YYEEEE come from the germline V gene. The CDR3 region is CASSPYTSGTLYGEAFF. Written as DNA, the CDR3 is TGTGCCAGCAGCCCCTACACTTCAGGAACCCTTTACGGTGAAGCTTTCTTT.

V gene TRBV25-1 combines with J gene TRBJ1-1, with D perhaps TRBD1 (6 bases). The ends were cut back, 4 bases at V and 4 bases at J, with 19 bases in the middle. Per the germline V gene, CDR1 is MGHDK and CDR2 is SYGVNS. The CDR3 loop spans 16 amino acids. DNA of the CDR3: TGTGCCAGCAGTGCCACAGGGTTCGCCTCTGGCACTGAAGCTTTCTTT. Protein: CASSATGFASGTEAFF.

This clone came up many times. J is TRBJ2-1 and V is TRBV6-1; D might be TRBD2 (6 bases). Between the trimmed V and J ends, which lost 2 bases and 1 base, there was a span of 9 bases. The CDR3 is made up of 15 amino acids. The germline V gene has CDR1 MNHNS and CDR2 SASEGT. CDR3: CASSEPSASYNEQFF. CDR3 nucleotides: TGTGCCAGCAGTGAACCTAGCGCGTCCTACAATGAGCAGTTCTTC.

This clone was seen ten or more times. V gene TRBV7-2 combines with J gene TRBJ2-7; 9 positions agree with TRBD2. Trimming removed 7 bases from V and 5 bases from J; junction bases left unmatched: 6. The CDR3 spans 13 residues. Germline-derived CDR1 and CDR2 are SGHTA and FQGNSA. The chain's CDR3 is CASIRAGGHEQYF. Written as DNA, the CDR3 is TGTGCCAGCATACGGGCGGGGGGGCACGAGCAGTACTTC. Variable domain in full (rest from reference TRBV7-2 and TRBJ2-7): GAGVSQSPSNKVTEKGKDVELRCDPISGHTALYWYRQSLGQGLEFLIYFQGNSAPDKSGLPSDRFSAERTGGSVSTLTIQRTQQEDSAVYLCASIRAGGHEQYFGPGTRLTVT.

This clone was recorded many times. This chain links TRBV2 with TRBJ1-6; 10 nucleotides line up with TRBD1. V dropped 3 bases and J dropped 9; count of bases not matched to a gene: 2. The CDR3 sequence is 14 residues long. The germline V gene encodes CDR1 SNHLY and CDR2 FYNNEI. CDR3 coding DNA: TGTGCCAGCAGTGATTGGGACAGGGGTTCACCCCTCCACTTT. Its protein is CASSDWDRGSPLHF. The full variable domain, its missing parts supplied by reference TRBV2 and TRBJ1-6, is EPEVTQTPSHQVTQMGQEVILRCVPISNHLYFYWYRQILGQKVEFLVSFYNNEISEKSEIFDDQFSVERPDGSNFTLKIRSTKLEDSAMYFCASSDWDRGSPLHFGNGTRLTVT.

At least ten counts were recorded for this clone. This sequence joins TRBV7-6 and TRBJ2-2; no reliable D call. The V gene lost 1 base and the J gene lost 7 bases, with 16 bases spanning the gap. The CDR3 runs to 16 residues. Germline lookup yields CDR1 SGHVS and CDR2 FNYEAQ. CDR3 DNA: TGTGCCAGCAGCTTAGATGTAGTCCCGGGTAGCGGGGAGCTGTTTTTT. Its protein product is CASSLDVVPGSGELFF.

This clone has just a few counts. The rearrangement uses TRBV30 and TRBJ2-1; D unclear. Trimming pared 2 bases from V and 6 bases from J, leaving 8 bases between. Germline values: CDR1 GTSNPN, CDR2 SVGIG (reference sequence). This CDR3 is built from 12 residues. CDR3 nucleotide sequence: TGTGCCTGGAGTTCCCATGTCAATGAGCAGTTCTTC. It specifies CAWSSHVNEQFF.

This clone was seen repeatedly, ten times or more. For the CDR3, the DNA is TGCGCCAGCAGCTTGGAGTCAGGGGGCTACACCTTC. Translating it yields CASSLESGGYTF. The chain has TRBV5-1 and TRBJ1-2; D perhaps matches TRBD1 (5 bases). CDR1 SGHRS and CDR2 YFSETQ come from the germline V gene. This CDR3 has 12 amino acids. The V and J ends lost 0 bases and 8 bases respectively, with 8 bases between them.

This clone was detected many times. The rearrangement links TRBV5-1 to TRBJ2-1; 8 bases agree with TRBD1. CDR3 length: 15 residues. The germline V gene has CDR1 SGHRS and CDR2 YFSETQ. V gave up 4 bases and J gave up 2 bases; unmatched junction bases: 5. CDR3 protein: CASSPGQATYNEQFF. In DNA, the CDR3 is TGCGCCAGCAGCCCGGGACAGGCCACCTACAATGAGCAGTTCTTC.

This rearrangement joins TRBV7-9 to TRBJ2-1, with a weak D call TRBD2 (6 bases). Germline CDR1 is SEHNR and CDR2 is FQNEAQ (reference sequence). Trimming took 0 bases from V and 0 from J, leaving 9 bases between them. The CDR3 consists of 16 residues. CDR3 protein: CASSLAFGGSYNEQFF. CDR3 bases: TGTGCCAGCAGCTTAGCTTTCGGGGGCTCCTACAATGAGCAGTTCTTC.

Only a few counts were recorded for this clone. The chain employs TRBV18 and TRBJ2-2, with 7 bases aligning to TRBD2. CDR1 is KGHSH and CDR2 is LQKENI in the germline V gene. V lost 4 bases, J lost 3 bases, and 8 bases stayed unmatched. The CDR3 contains 16 residues. CDR3 DNA sequence: TGTGCCAGCTCACACCAAGCGGGGCGCTACACCGGGGAGCTGTTTTTT. This gives the protein CASSHQAGRYTGELFF.

The V call is TRBV7-2, the J call TRBJ2-5, with D tentatively TRBD1 (6 bases). Trimming removed 0 bases from V and 1 base from J, with 9 bases in between. The CDR3 is 15 residues long. Germline values: CDR1 SGHTA, CDR2 FQGNSA. The CDR3 DNA follows: TGTGCCAGCAGCTTAGCCCGACAGGCCCAAGAGACCCAGTACTTC. Its translation is CASSLARQAQETQYF.

This clone was seen ten or more times. The chain links TRBV9 to TRBJ2-1; D possibly corresponds to TRBD2 (6 bases). V lost 3 bases to trimming and J lost 7 bases, with 11 bases between them. The germline CDR1 and CDR2 sequences are SGDLS and YYNGEE. The CDR3 loop spans 13 amino acids. CDR3 amino acids: CASSGRGLNEQFF. In nucleotides, the CDR3 is TGTGCCAGCAGCGGACGGGGGTTGAATGAGCAGTTCTTC.

This clone was observed at least ten times. The V gene is TRBV5-1, the J gene TRBJ2-1, with 11 bases identical to TRBD2. The CDR3 extends over 14 amino acids. CDR1 and CDR2 from the germline V gene are SGHRS and YFSETQ. Trimming cost V 4 bases and J 7 bases; bases outside gene matches: 4. CDR3 DNA: TGCGCCAGCAGCGGCGGGACTAGCGGAAATGAGCAGTTCTTC. Its translation: CASSGGTSGNEQFF.

This clone was seen repeatedly, ten times or more. The J gene is TRBJ2-5, the V gene TRBV5-1, with 7 nucleotides matching TRBD1. Trimming cost V 1 base and J 3 bases; bases outside gene matches: 3. The CDR3 is made up of 14 amino acids. Per germline, CDR1 SGHRS and CDR2 YFSETQ. CDR3 coding DNA: TGCGCCAGCAGCTTGCCAGGGGGTGAAGAGACCCAGTACTTC. This gives the protein CASSLPGGEETQYF.

This clone was detected only a few times. The chain combines TRBV29-1 with TRBJ1-2; 11 nucleotides align to TRBD1. The CDR3 totals 18 residues. CDR1 and CDR2 (germline): SQVTM, ANQGSEA. V shed 8 bases, J shed 2 bases, and the junction held 19 bases outside the gene matches. In DNA form, the CDR3 reads TGCAGCTCTGCAGGGGGAGGACAGGGGGCCGAGGGGAACTATGGCTACACCTTC. This codes for CSSAGGGQGAEGNYGYTF.

This clone has ten or more counts. The J gene is TRBJ1-4, the V gene TRBV29-1; no reliable D call. There are 13 residues in the CDR3. The germline V and J ends were trimmed by 7 bases and 4 bases, with 13 bases remaining between them. The germline gives CDR1 SQVTM, CDR2 ANQGSEA. Here the CDR3 DNA reads TGCAGCGCGATCGGTCTCTATAATGAAAAACTGTTTTTT. This sequence encodes CSAIGLYNEKLFF.

The sample holds many counts of this clone. This rearrangement joins TRBV6-1 to TRBJ1-6; 7 bases are shared with TRBD1. Germline V gives CDR1 MNHNS, CDR2 SASEGT. Germline trimming cut 3 bases from V and 6 bases from J; bases unmatched to any gene: 8. The CDR3 contains 16 residues. The CDR3 nucleotides read TGTGCCAGCAGTGAGTCTTGGGACAGACTTAATTCACCCCTCCACTTT. Protein product: CASSESWDRLNSPLHF.

This clone appeared many times. The chain recombines TRBV27 with TRBJ1-2, with a possible D match to TRBD1 (6 bases). The germline V and J ends were trimmed by 6 bases and 4 bases, with 15 bases remaining between them. The CDR3 consists of 14 residues. Looked up from germline, CDR1 is MNHEY and CDR2 is SMNVEV (reference sequence). The CDR3: CASSKDSPFYGYTF. In DNA, the CDR3 is TGTGCCAGCAGCAAGGACAGTCCGTTCTATGGCTACACCTTC.

This clone occurred many times. The V and J genes are TRBV19 and TRBJ2-6, with D possibly TRBD1 on 5 matching bases. Trimming stripped 5 bases from V and 0 bases from J, with 11 bases between. Germline CDR1 reads LNHDA; CDR2 reads SQIVND (reference sequence). The CDR3 is 16 residues long. CDR3 in amino acids: CASSPGLSSGANVLTF. The CDR3 nucleotides are TGTGCCAGTAGTCCAGGGCTCAGCTCTGGGGCCAACGTCCTGACTTTC.

The table lists this clone with many counts. This rearrangement joins TRBV15 to TRBJ1-4, with unresolved D. There are 17 residues in the CDR3. The V gene lost 4 bases and the J gene lost 7 bases, with 22 bases spanning the gap. In germline, CDR1 is LNHNV, CDR2 YYDKDF (reference sequence). CDR3 DNA sequence: TGTGCCACCAGCATCCGCTCCCAGGCCGGTTTTTCTGAAAAACTGTTTTTT. It specifies CATSIRSQAGFSEKLFF.

This clone was seen many times. This rearrangement joins TRBV27 to TRBJ2-6; TRBD1 matches 9 bases. V lost 6 bases, J lost 2 bases, and 2 bases stayed unmatched. CDR3 length: 15 residues. Germline CDR1 and CDR2: MNHEY and SMNVEV (reference sequence). For the CDR3, the DNA is TGTGCCAGCAGCAACAGGGGGCCTGGGGCCAACGTCCTGACTTTC. Translating gives CASSNRGPGANVLTF. Filled out from reference TRBV27 and TRBJ2-6, the complete variable domain reads EAQVTQNPRYLITVTGKKLTVTCSQNMNHEYMSWYRQDPGLGLRQIYYSMNVEVTDKGDVPEGYKVSRKEKRNFPLILESPSPNQTSLYFCASSNRGPGANVLTFGAGSRLTVL.

This clone was detected many times. The V and J genes are TRBV19 and TRBJ1-6; D remains unclear. CDR1 LNHDA and CDR2 SQIVND come from the germline V gene (reference sequence). The CDR3 is 13 residues long. Deletions cut 9 bases from V and 7 bases from J, with 13 bases between. The CDR3 here is CASRRPGNSPLHF. DNA for the CDR3: TGTGCCAGCAGAAGGCCGGGGAATTCACCCCTCCACTTT.

This clone was recorded a few times. The chain uses TRBV14 and TRBJ2-3; 10 bases line up with TRBD2. The germline V gene encodes CDR1 SGHDN and CDR2 FVKESK. The V segment lost 1 base and the J segment 2 bases; nucleotides outside the gene matches: 12. This CDR3 contains 19 residues. CDR3 nucleotide sequence: TGTGCCAGCAGCCAAGGAAGAGTCAGGACTAGCGGAAACACAGATACGCAGTATTTT. Amino acids: CASSQGRVRTSGNTDTQYF.